The sample holds a few counts of the clone carrying this T cell receptor (beta chain). RNA extraction gave at least 5.5 micrograms of total RNA per sample. These data belong to a study of blood T cells in healthy people across ages. A second PCR of roughly 6 to 12 cycles used a sample-barcoded 5' primer and a J-beta primer mix. MiXCR, run by TCRdb on the 5' RACE reads, gives a single entry per CDR3 protein. Among over 950,000 distinct CDR3 sequences listed, roughly 51% were seen once. The CDR3 runs to 17 residues. Source material: blood. V usage is TRBV21-1 and J usage is TRBJ2-3. TRBV21-1 represents a pseudogene. The TCR originated in a woman in her sixties in good health. DNA of the CDR3: TGTGCCAGCAGCCCCTTTAATAATGGCTATAGCACAGATACGCAGTATTTT. This codes for CASSPFNNGYSTDTQYF.